This TCR beta chain was captured by sequencing in a study of cytomegalovirus exposure and HLA in healthy donors. Overall study findings and caveats: Accounts indicate the classifier identified cytomegalovirus status with strong specificity and sensitivity.

The CDR3 contains 17 residues. Germline trimming cut 2 bases from V and 3 bases from J; bases unmatched to any gene: 9. The germline V gene has CDR1 LGHNA and CDR2 YSLEER. Clones were sequenced by immunoSEQ multiplex PCR, and TCRdb holds only the in-frame ones, with some missing. Of more than 85,000 clones detected, about 90% appear once; the ten largest clones hold about 2%. On this clone: Antigen specificity is unknown.

This receptor was obtained from a woman under 30 in good health and CMV-seronegative. The chain combines TRBV4-3 with TRBJ2-7, with 11 bases lining up with TRBD2. Sequencing was done on a sample of PBMCs. CDR3 in DNA: TGCGCCAGCAGCCAACCCCGGGTAGGGACTAGCGGCTACGAGCAGTACTTC. This gives the protein CASSQPRVGTSGYEQYF.